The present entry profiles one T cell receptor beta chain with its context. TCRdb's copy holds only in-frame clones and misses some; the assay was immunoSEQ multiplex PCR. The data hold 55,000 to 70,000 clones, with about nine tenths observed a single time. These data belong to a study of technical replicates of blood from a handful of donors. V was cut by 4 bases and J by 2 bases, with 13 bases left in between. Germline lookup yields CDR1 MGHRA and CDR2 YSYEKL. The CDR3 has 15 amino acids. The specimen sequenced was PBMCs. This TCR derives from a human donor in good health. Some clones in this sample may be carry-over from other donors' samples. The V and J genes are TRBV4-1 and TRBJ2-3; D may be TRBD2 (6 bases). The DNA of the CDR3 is TGCGCCAGCAGCCCTACGGGACTCGCCACAGATACGCAGTATTTT. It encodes CASSPTGLATDTQYF.